These 14 T cell receptor beta chains were sequenced from one sample in a study of response to subunit inactivated influenza vaccine. In TCRdb, the RT-PCR reads were re-called with MiXCR into one record per CDR3 protein. The sample contains roughly 630,000 distinct CDR3 sequences, 11% to 15% of which appear only once. Sequenced material: PBMCs from blood, taken about 14 days before vaccination. These receptors originate from a man aged 45-65 years who received an inactivated influenza vaccine.

In this sample, this clonotype turned up a few times. V is TRBV10-3 and J is TRBJ2-1, with TRBD1 identical over 8 bases. The CDR3 runs 14 residues. Germline-derived CDR1 and CDR2 are ENHRY and SYGVKD. After removal of 4 bases from V and 7 bases from J, the junction contained 6 bases not matched to a gene. The DNA for the CDR3 is TGTGCCATCAGTGGGTCAGGGGGCAAGAATGAGCAGTTCTTC. It codes for CAISGSGGKNEQFF.

This chain uses TRBV25-1 with TRBJ1-2; D might be TRBD1 (6 bases). The V end lost 3 bases, the J end lost 7 bases, and 9 bases lay between the germline ends. From germline, CDR1 is MGHDK and CDR2 SYGVNS. CDR3 length equals 12 residues. The CDR3 DNA is TGTGCCAGCAGTGAGCAGGGGTTTGGCTACACCTTC. It encodes CASSEQGFGYTF.

The chain uses TRBV12-3 or TRBV12-4 and TRBJ2-1; 11 nucleotides line up with TRBD1. This CDR3 is 16 amino acids long. V lost 6 bases, J lost 0 bases, and 4 bases stayed unmatched. The CDR3 DNA reads TGTGCCAGCAGCGGACAGGGGGCGAGCTCCTACAATGAGCAGTTCTTC. Its translation is CASSGQGASSYNEQFF.

The chain has TRBV5-6 and TRBJ2-5; D not certain. The CDR3 runs to 14 residues. Trimming shortened V by 1 base and J by 1 base, and 8 bases separated the two germline ends. Per the germline V gene, CDR1 is SGHDT and CDR2 is YYEEEE. CDR3 sequence: CASSLHYSQETQYF. The CDR3, as DNA: TGTGCCAGCAGCTTGCACTACAGCCAAGAGACCCAGTACTTC.

This chain connects TRBV12-3 or TRBV12-4 to TRBJ2-7, with D unresolved. The CDR3 extends over 13 amino acids. Trimming took off 3 bases at V and 3 bases at J, with 9 bases between the two ends. The CDR3 spells CASSFLRLYEQYF. CDR3 nucleotides: TGTGCCAGCAGTTTTTTGCGCCTCTACGAGCAGTACTTC.

The V gene is TRBV11-2, the J gene TRBJ2-1; possibly TRBD1 for D (6 bases). V lost 8 bases, J lost 4 bases, and 12 bases lay in between. CDR3 length: 13 residues. The germline V gene has CDR1 SGHAT and CDR2 FQNNGV. This CDR3 is CASDAQGYNEQFF. CDR3 DNA: TGTGCCAGCGACGCCCAGGGGTACAATGAGCAGTTCTTC.

This clonotype was counted only a few times. The chain joins TRBV7-9 to TRBJ2-2, with a possible D match to TRBD2 (5 bases). Trimming shortened V by 5 bases and J by 4 bases, and 17 bases separated the two germline ends. Germline V gives CDR1 SEHNR, CDR2 FQNEAQ (reference sequence). The CDR3 covers 16 residues. Here the CDR3 reads CASSPYTARGTGELFF. The CDR3 DNA is TGTGCCAGCAGCCCGTACACGGCCCGGGGCACCGGGGAGCTGTTTTTT.

This clonotype was detected only a few times. The V and J genes are TRBV12-3 or TRBV12-4 and TRBJ1-1; 9 bases match TRBD1. The CDR3 loop spans 15 amino acids. After removal of 5 bases from V and 4 bases from J, the junction contained 8 bases not matched to a gene. CDR3 loop: CASSKGQGGVTEAFF. CDR3 bases: TGTGCCAGCAGTAAGGGACAGGGAGGCGTCACTGAAGCTTTCTTT.

This clonotype has more than one count but fewer than ten. The V and J genes are TRBV7-6 and TRBJ2-6; D is possibly TRBD2 (6 bases). The CDR3 is 16 amino acids. The germline CDR1 and CDR2 sequences are SGHVS and FNYEAQ. With 6 bases removed from V and 0 bases from J, the gap between germline ends came to 12 bases. As DNA, the CDR3 is TGTGCCAGCAGTACTGGAGGGATCTCTGGGGCCAACGTCCTGACTTTC. It encodes CASSTGGISGANVLTF.

This clonotype was counted only a few times. The gene calls are TRBV10-3 and TRBJ1-1; D perhaps matches TRBD1 (5 bases). The CDR3 is made up of 13 amino acids. V lost 4 bases and J 1 base, leaving 7 bases between the germline ends. CDR1 and CDR2 from the germline V gene are ENHRY and SYGVKD. The CDR3 DNA is TGTGCCATCAGTGGACAGCAGAACACTGAAGCTTTCTTT. It yields the protein CAISGQQNTEAFF.

The CDR3 is CAWRLRGLRTEAFF. The CDR3 DNA reads TGTGCCTGGAGGCTCAGGGGTCTTCGGACTGAAGCTTTCTTT. The chain links TRBV30 to TRBJ1-1, with D tentatively TRBD1 (6 bases). Germline V gene data show CDR1 as GTSNPN and CDR2 as SVGIG (reference sequence). The CDR3 spans 14 residues. With 3 bases removed from V and 5 bases from J, the gap between germline ends came to 16 bases.

J is TRBJ2-3 and V is TRBV9; maybe TRBD2 (6 bases). Germline CDR1 SGDLS, CDR2 YYNGEE. CDR3 size: 15 residues. Trimming removed 4 bases at V and 8 bases at J, with 20 bases between. This CDR3 reads CASSTSGPPGGTQYF. Written as DNA, the CDR3 is TGTGCCAGCAGCACCTCCGGGCCCCCCGGGGGTACGCAGTATTTT.

This clonotype was picked up a small number of times. The V gene is TRBV12-3 or TRBV12-4, the J gene TRBJ2-5, with D perhaps matching TRBD1 (6 bases). Trimming took 6 bases from V and 9 from J, leaving 11 bases between them. The CDR3 is 11 residues long. CDR3 residues: CASSRTASQYF. Here the CDR3 DNA reads TGTGCCAGCAGCAGGACAGCTTCCCAGTACTTC.

The V gene is TRBV6-1, the J gene TRBJ2-7; TRBD2 aligns across 7 bases. CDR3 length equals 14 residues. CDR1 is MNHNS, CDR2 SASEGT, per germline. V dropped 8 bases and J dropped 1; count of bases not matched to a gene: 8. The DNA for the CDR3 is TGTGCCAGCCAGACCGGGGGGTATTCCTACGAGCAGTACTTC. Translation gives CASQTGGYSYEQYF.